This T cell receptor beta chain was identified in a study of blood T cell repertoires in COVID-19. At the level of the study: Samples representing acute and convalescent COVID-19 were sourced from the United States, Italy and Spain. Sample material is recorded as cDNA or gDNA derived from T cells, B-cell-depleted T cells, or PBMCs.

Original methodology: Nucleated cell number was recorded as an estimate derived from reference gene primer amplification. Clones were read by immunoSEQ multiplex PCR, and TCRdb kept only the in-frame ones, dropping some. The V and J calls and clone size come from that table; D and trimming were worked out from the DNA. The sample gives roughly 170,000 clones, over 75% of which show up once; approximately 1.2% is in the top ten. Sequenced material: peripheral blood. The sequence derives from a man in his fifties or sixties who had recovered from COVID-19.

The CDR3 bases are TGTGCCAGCAGTTTATTGGGGACAGAGGACCAGCCCCAGCATTTT. It translates to CASSLLGTEDQPQHF. This chain links TRBV27 with TRBJ1-5; TRBD1 agrees at 7 bases. V lost 1 base and J lost 7; bases outside the gene matches: 7. CDR1 and CDR2 from the germline V gene are MNHEY and SMNVEV (reference sequence). The CDR3 is made up of 15 amino acids.